The TCR beta chain under discussion was sequenced for a study of shared clonotypes between healthy human individuals. Study-level results: An anticipated effect of sequencing depth on clonotype sharing among donors was recognized.

V dropped 4 bases and J dropped 7 bases, with 21 bases sitting between them. The CDR3 spans 15 residues. Germline assignment: CDR1 SGHDT and CDR2 YYEEEE. With respect to this clone: Its antigen is undetermined.

Researchers partitioned CD4+ cells into CD45RA+ naive and CD45RA-negative memory subsets. Replicate sorted-subset PCRs were loaded with around 220 ng DNA, about 28,000 T cell genomes. Produced via immunoSEQ multiplex PCR; TCRdb's table is partial and in-frame only. The sample yields about 2.5 million clones, around 90% seen once. Sequenced sample: naive CD4+ T cells from PBMCs. The sample's subset: CD45RA+ positively selected. The sequence was obtained from a man aged 18 to 35 in good health. Some clones in this sample may be carry-over from other donors' samples. The chain combines TRBV5-6 with TRBJ2-7; either TRBD1 or TRBD2 may fit D (6 bases each). This CDR3 is CASSRRQVTAGEQYF. The CDR3 DNA is TGTGCCAGCAGCCGACGACAGGTAACGGCGGGGGAGCAGTACTTC.